Each of the 25 T cell receptor beta chains below was sequenced from the same sample in a study of cytomegalovirus exposure and HLA in healthy donors. With 60 Vbeta and 13 Jbeta primers, the PCR was carried out. Produced via immunoSEQ multiplex PCR; TCRdb's table is partial and in-frame only. This repertoire shows about 150,000 clones, approximately 80% found once; its top ten account for about 4.1%. Sequenced sample: PBMCs. All receptors derive from a woman aged 40 to 50 in good health and CMV-seropositive.

This chain joins TRBV10-3 and TRBJ2-3; 10 positions agree with TRBD1. The ends lost 8 bases at V and 5 bases at J; junction bases unmatched: 7. The germline V gene has CDR1 ENHRY and CDR2 SYGVKD. This CDR3 contains 14 residues. The CDR3 loop reads CAIRRTGGEDTQYF. The CDR3 region has the DNA TGTGCCATCCGGAGGACAGGGGGAGAAGATACGCAGTATTTT.

V is TRBV7-6 and J is TRBJ2-3; TRBD2 aligns across 8 bases. CDR1 and CDR2 from the germline V gene are SGHVS and FNYEAQ. The CDR3 totals 17 residues. The V and J ends lost 1 base and 1 base, in that order; junction bases with no gene match: 7. The CDR3 region is CASSLDGRALGTDTQYF. For the CDR3, the DNA is TGTGCCAGCAGCTTAGACGGGAGGGCCCTCGGCACAGATACGCAGTATTTT.

The rearrangement uses TRBV29-1 and TRBJ2-3; TRBD1 matches at 10 bases. The CDR3 is 13 amino acids. V shed 6 bases and J 2 bases; nucleotides not matched to a gene: 2. In germline, CDR1 is SQVTM, CDR2 ANQGSEA. As DNA, the CDR3 is TGCAGCGTGGGACAGGGGCACACAGATACGCAGTATTTT. Protein: CSVGQGHTDTQYF.

The chain uses TRBV29-1 and TRBJ1-1; 7 nucleotides agree with TRBD1. V shed 4 bases and J 0 bases; nucleotides not matched to a gene: 5. The CDR3 spans 14 residues. Looked up from germline, CDR1 is SQVTM and CDR2 is ANQGSEA. In DNA, the CDR3 is TGCAGCGTTGCTGCAGGGGGGATGAACACTGAAGCTTTCTTT. As protein: CSVAAGGMNTEAFF.

The chain joins TRBV4-1 to TRBJ2-2, with D possibly matching TRBD2 (5 bases). Germline loops: CDR1 MGHRA, CDR2 YSYEKL. The CDR3 has 17 amino acids. Between the trimmed V and J ends, which lost 0 bases and 2 bases, there was a span of 13 bases. CDR3 DNA: TGCGCCAGCAGCCAAGAGGTGAGAGCGGTTAACACCGGGGAGCTGTTTTTT. This gives the protein CASSQEVRAVNTGELFF.

CDR3 nucleotide sequence: TGCAGCGTTGAAGATCTCACGGCGGCCAAGGAAAAACTGTTTTTT. It encodes CSVEDLTAAKEKLFF. The chain joins TRBV29-1 to TRBJ1-4; D is uncertain. This CDR3 has 15 residues. Trimming took off 0 bases at V and 8 bases at J, with 16 bases between the two ends. CDR1 and CDR2 from the germline V gene are SQVTM and ANQGSEA.

The genes are TRBV7-9 and TRBJ1-4; a weak D match, TRBD1 (5 bases). The germline V gene encodes CDR1 SEHNR and CDR2 FQNEAQ (reference sequence). CDR3 length: 15 residues. Deletions cut 6 bases from V and 0 bases from J, with 11 bases between. The CDR3 loop is CASSDTGATNEKLFF. CDR3 DNA: TGTGCCAGCAGTGACACAGGTGCAACTAATGAAAAACTGTTTTTT.

This clone occurred once. V gene TRBV5-1 combines with J gene TRBJ1-6; D not resolved. The CDR3 is made up of 17 amino acids. Trimming cost V 0 bases and J 2 bases, with 12 bases left between them. Germline V gene lookup returns CDR1 SGHRS and CDR2 YFSETQ. The CDR3 bases are TGCGCCAGCAGCTTGGCCAGAGGGCCCCCCTATAATTCACCCCTCCACTTT. Amino acid sequence: CASSLARGPPYNSPLHF.

The chain couples TRBV18 to TRBJ1-1; 11 bases agree with TRBD1. V lost 3 bases and J lost 7; bases outside the gene matches: 4. Germline CDR1 KGHSH, CDR2 LQKENI. The CDR3 consists of 14 residues. CDR3 sequence reads: CASSPRTGGSEAFF. The CDR3 coding sequence is TGTGCCAGCTCACCCCGGACAGGGGGCAGTGAAGCTTTCTTT. The full variable domain, rest sourced from reference TRBV18 and TRBJ1-1, is NAGVMQNPRHLVRRRGQEARLRCSPMKGHSHVYWYRQLPEEGLKFMVYLQKENIIDESGMPKERFSAEFPKEGPSILRIQQVVRGDSAAYFCASSPRTGGSEAFFGQGTRLTVV.

This chain links TRBV28 with TRBJ2-4, with 9 bases aligning to TRBD1. The CDR3 consists of 19 residues. The V gene end was trimmed by 5 bases and the J gene end by 1 base; junction bases not matched to a gene: 15. CDR1 is MDHEN, CDR2 SYDVKM, per germline. The CDR3 loop reads CASSATGTGYYSAKNIQYF. In nucleotides, the CDR3 is TGTGCCAGCAGTGCTACCGGGACAGGGTATTATTCGGCCAAAAACATTCAGTACTTC. Variable domain in full (rest from reference TRBV28 and TRBJ2-4): DVKVTQSSRYLVKRTGEKVFLECVQDMDHENMFWYRQDPGLGLRLIYFSYDVKMKEKGDIPEGYSVSREKKERFSLILESASTNQTSMYLCASSATGTGYYSAKNIQYFGAGTRLSVL.

V usage is TRBV11-2 and J usage is TRBJ2-2, with D maybe TRBD2 (6 bases). Trimming left V 1 base short and J 0 bases short, with 9 bases between. This CDR3 is built from 16 residues. CDR1 SGHAT and CDR2 FQNNGV come from the germline V gene. The CDR3 DNA follows: TGTGCCAGCAGCTTAGTCGGGGGTCCGAACACCGGGGAGCTGTTTTTT. This gives the protein CASSLVGGPNTGELFF.

This sequence joins TRBV28 and TRBJ2-1; the match to TRBD1 covers 8 bases. V shed 7 bases and J 0 bases; nucleotides not matched to a gene: 5. The CDR3 has 15 residues. Germline V gene data show CDR1 as MDHEN and CDR2 as SYDVKM. CDR3 nucleotides: TGTGCCAGCACCGATCAGGGGGCCTCCTACAATGAGCAGTTCTTC. Encoded protein: CASTDQGASYNEQFF. Full variable domain (missing parts from reference TRBV28 and TRBJ2-1): DVKVTQSSRYLVKRTGEKVFLECVQDMDHENMFWYRQDPGLGLRLIYFSYDVKMKEKGDIPEGYSVSREKKERFSLILESASTNQTSMYLCASTDQGASYNEQFFGPGTRLTVL.

The chain has TRBV6-1 and TRBJ2-6, with D possibly TRBD1 on 6 matching bases. The V end was cut by 3 bases, the J end by 2 bases, with 11 bases between. Per the germline V gene, CDR1 is MNHNS and CDR2 is SASEGT. The CDR3 consists of 16 residues. The CDR3: CASSEPAGAGANVLTF. The CDR3 nucleotides read TGTGCCAGCAGTGAGCCTGCAGGGGCTGGGGCCAACGTCCTGACTTTC.

This clone was seen only once. This chain links TRBV11-2 with TRBJ1-2; D ambiguous. The length of the CDR3 is 13 residues. Germline values: CDR1 SGHAT, CDR2 FQNNGV. V was pared by 0 bases and J by 11 bases, with 13 bases between. The CDR3 is CASSLDSGSPYTF. CDR3 coding DNA: TGTGCCAGCAGCTTAGATTCAGGCTCCCCATACACCTTC.

The V and J genes are TRBV5-6 and TRBJ2-1; 9 bases match TRBD1. From germline, CDR1 is SGHDT and CDR2 YYEEEE. J lost 1 base, V lost 4 bases, and 6 bases had no gene match. The length of the CDR3 is 16 residues. The CDR3: CASSAGQGFSYNEQFF. The CDR3 DNA follows: TGTGCCAGCAGCGCAGGACAGGGGTTTTCCTACAATGAGCAGTTCTTC.

This sequence joins TRBV7-8 and TRBJ1-1; TRBD1 aligns across 8 bases. Germline V gives CDR1 SGHVS, CDR2 FQNEAQ. After removal of 2 bases from V and 1 base from J, the junction contained 0 bases not matched to a gene. The CDR3 contains 14 residues. The CDR3 is CASSLTGGNTEAFF. Here the CDR3 DNA reads TGTGCCAGCAGCTTAACAGGGGGGAACACTGAAGCTTTCTTT.

This clone has more than one count but fewer than ten. The chain employs TRBV6-5 and TRBJ1-5; TRBD1 matches 10 bases. The V gene end was trimmed by 5 bases and the J gene end by 6 bases; junction bases not matched to a gene: 4. The V gene's germline CDR1 is MNHEY and CDR2 SVGAGI. The CDR3 extends over 14 amino acids. CDR3 nucleotides: TGTGCCAGCAGTCCGGGACAGGGGCGTCAGCCCCAGCATTTT. The encoded protein is CASSPGQGRQPQHF.

The chain is built from TRBV4-3 and TRBJ2-7; TRBD2 agrees at 10 bases. This CDR3 has 15 residues. J was trimmed by 4 bases and V by 0 bases; bases with no gene match: 3. Germline V gene data show CDR1 as LGHNA and CDR2 as YSLEER. CDR3: CASSQDSGGTYEQYF. Here the CDR3 DNA reads TGCGCCAGCAGCCAAGATAGCGGGGGGACATACGAGCAGTACTTC.

The chain joins TRBV9 to TRBJ2-3, with D maybe TRBD2 (6 bases). The CDR3 runs 15 residues. Germline V lookup: CDR1 SGDLS, CDR2 YYNGEE. V gave up 2 bases and J gave up 3 bases, with 13 bases separating them. CDR3: CASSVSGVATDTQYF. In nucleotides, the CDR3 is TGTGCCAGCAGCGTGTCGGGGGTGGCGACAGATACGCAGTATTTT.

The chain is built from TRBV9 and TRBJ2-7; 8 bases map to TRBD2. With V trimmed by 0 bases and J by 3 bases, 2 bases remained unmatched. CDR1 is SGDLS and CDR2 is YYNGEE in the germline V gene. The CDR3 length is 14 residues. The CDR3 here is CASSVAAGGYEQYF. CDR3 DNA: TGTGCCAGCAGCGTAGCGGCGGGGGGCTACGAGCAGTACTTC.

This chain uses TRBV27 with TRBJ1-6; 10 nucleotides line up with TRBD1. J was trimmed by 4 bases and V by 2 bases; bases with no gene match: 2. CDR1 MNHEY and CDR2 SMNVEV come from the germline V gene (reference sequence). CDR3 length equals 16 residues. CDR3 in amino acids: CASSLRQGAYNSPLHF. The DNA of the CDR3 is TGTGCCAGCAGTTTAAGACAGGGGGCTTATAATTCACCCCTCCACTTT.

The chain is built from TRBV30 and TRBJ1-3, with D tentatively TRBD1 (6 bases). V lost 0 bases to trimming and J lost 0 bases, with 12 bases between them. This CDR3 has 16 amino acids. Germline CDR1 is GTSNPN and CDR2 is SVGIG (reference sequence). CDR3 sequence: CAWSVGHLSSGNTIYF. The DNA for the CDR3 is TGTGCCTGGAGTGTGGGACACCTGAGCTCTGGAAACACCATATATTTT.

The chain has TRBV7-2 and TRBJ2-7; 10 positions match TRBD1. The J segment lost 1 base and the V segment lost 4 bases, leaving 4 bases of the junction unmatched. This CDR3 comprises 15 residues. CDR1 SGHTA and CDR2 FQGNSA come from the germline V gene. CDR3 coding DNA: TGTGCCAGCAGCTGGGACAGGGGATTATCCTACGAGCAGTACTTC. Residues: CASSWDRGLSYEQYF.

The V call is TRBV15, the J call TRBJ2-5; no firm D call. Germline CDR1 LNHNV, CDR2 YYDKDF (reference sequence). The CDR3 is 13 residues long. The ends were cut back, 0 bases at V and 5 bases at J, with 7 bases in the middle. This chain's CDR3 is CATSRDELETQYF. The DNA of the CDR3 is TGTGCCACCAGCAGAGATGAGTTGGAGACCCAGTACTTC.

The V gene is TRBV19, the J gene TRBJ1-1; a weak D match, TRBD1 (6 bases). The V end lost 10 bases, the J end lost 6 bases, and 18 bases lay between the germline ends. CDR3 length: 13 residues. Germline CDR1 is LNHDA and CDR2 is SQIVND (reference sequence). The CDR3 DNA sequence: TGTGCCACCCAGGTCACAGGGCAGGCTGAAGCTTTCTTT. Translating gives CATQVTGQAEAFF.